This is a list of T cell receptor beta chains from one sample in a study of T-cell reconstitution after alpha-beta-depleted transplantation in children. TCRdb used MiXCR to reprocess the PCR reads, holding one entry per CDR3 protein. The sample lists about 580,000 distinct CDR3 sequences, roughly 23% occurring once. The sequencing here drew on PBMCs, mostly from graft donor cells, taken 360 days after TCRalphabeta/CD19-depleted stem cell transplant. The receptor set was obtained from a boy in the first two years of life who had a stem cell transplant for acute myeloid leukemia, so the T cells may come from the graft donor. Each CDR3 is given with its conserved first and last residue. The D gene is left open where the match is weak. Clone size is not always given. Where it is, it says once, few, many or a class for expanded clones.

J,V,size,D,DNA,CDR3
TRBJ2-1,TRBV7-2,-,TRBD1,TGTGCCAGCAGCTCACACCTGACAGGGGTATACAATGAGCAGTTCTTC,CASSSHLTGVYNEQFF
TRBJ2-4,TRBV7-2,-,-,TGTGCCAGCAGCTTCAAGGGCGGGGAAAACATTCAGTACTTC,CASSFKGGENIQYF
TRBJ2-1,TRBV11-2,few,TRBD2,TGTGCCAGCAGCCCGACTAGCGGGGGGGCGGGAGAGCAGTTCTTC,CASSPTSGGAGEQFF
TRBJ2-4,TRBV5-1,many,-,TGCGCCAGCAGCCCAATCCAGGGTGCGGGAAACATTCAGTACTTC,CASSPIQGAGNIQYF
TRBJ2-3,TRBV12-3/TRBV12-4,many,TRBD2,TGTGCCAGCAGCCCGCGACTAGCCGTCACAGATACGCAGTATTTT,CASSPRLAVTDTQYF
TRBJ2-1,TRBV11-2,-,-,TGTGCCAGCAGCTTTACCGGGACTGACTACAATGAGCAGTTCTTC,CASSFTGTDYNEQFF
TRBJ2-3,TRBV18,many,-,TGTGCCAGCTCACCACCAGGACGGACAGATACGCAGTATTTT,CASSPPGRTDTQYF
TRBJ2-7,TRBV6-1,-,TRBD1,TGTGCCAGCAGTCCCATCGACAGGGACCCCGAGCAGTACTTC,CASSPIDRDPEQYF
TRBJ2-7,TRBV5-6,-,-,TGTGCCAGCAGCTTCTACACAGGGCCCGCCCGGAGTGAGCAGTACTTC,CASSFYTGPARSEQYF
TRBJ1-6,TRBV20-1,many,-,TGCAGTGCTAGAGTTGGGCAGATTAATTCACCCCTCCACTTT,CSARVGQINSPLHF
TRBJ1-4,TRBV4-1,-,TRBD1,TGCGCCAGCAGCCAAGCCCGACAGGGGCCAACTAATGAAAAACTGTTTTTT,CASSQARQGPTNEKLFF
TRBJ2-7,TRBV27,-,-,TGTGCCAGCAGTTTAGGTGGGGCTGCCGAGCAGTACTTC,CASSLGGAAEQYF
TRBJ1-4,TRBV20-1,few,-,TGCAGTGCTAGAGGCGGGGAGGTTAATGAAAAACTGTTTTTT,CSARGGEVNEKLFF
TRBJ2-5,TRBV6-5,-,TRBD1,TGTGCCAGCAGTTACTCCGGCAGGACAGGGGAGACCCAGTACTTC,CASSYSGRTGETQYF
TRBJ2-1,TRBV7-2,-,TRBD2,TGTGCCAGCAGCCTAGCCCCTAGCGGGGGGTTGAGGCAGTTCTTC,CASSLAPSGGLRQFF
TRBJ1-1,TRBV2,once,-,TGTGCCAGCATAGCATCAGGGTTCGGCCCTGAAGCTTTCTTT,CASIASGFGPEAFF
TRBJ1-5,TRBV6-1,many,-,TGTGCCAGCAGACGGAGCGAGGATCAGCCCCAGCATTTT,CASRRSEDQPQHF
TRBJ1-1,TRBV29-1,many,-,TGCAGCGTTGACTTAAGGGGTAGCGGCTCTGAAGCTTTCTTT,CSVDLRGSGSEAFF
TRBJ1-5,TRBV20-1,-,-,TGCAGTGCTAGAGTGTCAGGGCGAATGGGTCAGCCCCAGCATTTT,CSARVSGRMGQPQHF
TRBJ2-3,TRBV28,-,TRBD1,TGTGCCAGCAGTTTGGGACAGGGCCCGTCCGATACGCAGTATTTT,CASSLGQGPSDTQYF
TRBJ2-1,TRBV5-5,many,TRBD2,TGTGCCAGCACCTCGCGGGGGGCGGACCCGAGCTCCTACAATGAGCAGTTCTTC,CASTSRGADPSSYNEQFF
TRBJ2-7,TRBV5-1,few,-,TGCGCCAGCAGCCCAGGAACCCGGGACCTCGTAGGGGGCGAGCAGTACTTC,CASSPGTRDLVGGEQYF
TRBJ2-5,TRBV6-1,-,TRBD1,TGTGCCAGCAGTGAGGGACAGGGGGCCAGGGAGACCCAGTACTTC,CASSEGQGARETQYF
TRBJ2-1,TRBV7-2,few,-,TGTGCCAGCAGCCCCCAAGGGGGGACCTACAATGAGCAGTTCTTC,CASSPQGGTYNEQFF
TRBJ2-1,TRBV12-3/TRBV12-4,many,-,TGTGCCAGCAGGGACCTACAGGAACACAATGAGCAGTTCTTC,CASRDLQEHNEQFF
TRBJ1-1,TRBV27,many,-,TGTGCCAGCAAAGGGCCAGGGTGGGAGTACACTGAAGCTTTCTTT,CASKGPGWEYTEAFF
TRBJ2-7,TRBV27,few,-,TGTGCCAGCGGGGGGGCCAATCTCGAGCAGTACTTC,CASGGANLEQYF
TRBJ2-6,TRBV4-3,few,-,TGCGCCAGCAGCCAAGGGGCAGTCTCATCTGGGGCCAACGTCCTGACTTTC,CASSQGAVSSGANVLTF
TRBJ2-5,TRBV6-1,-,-,TGTGCCAGCAGTCGGGGGGCCGGGCAAGAGACCCAGTACTTC,CASSRGAGQETQYF
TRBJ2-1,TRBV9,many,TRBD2,TGTGCCAGCAGCGGGACTAGTTACAATGAGCAGTTCTTC,CASSGTSYNEQFF
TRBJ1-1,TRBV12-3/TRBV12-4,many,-,TGTGCCAGCAGTTTTATGCCTGGGGGTGGCACTGAAGCTTTCTTT,CASSFMPGGGTEAFF
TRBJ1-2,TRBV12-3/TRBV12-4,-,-,TGTGCCAGCAGCACGACATATAACTATGGCTACACCTTC,CASSTTYNYGYTF
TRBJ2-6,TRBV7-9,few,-,TGTGCCAGCAGCGACGGCGTTCTCAGCTCTGGGGCCAACGTCCTGACTTTC,CASSDGVLSSGANVLTF
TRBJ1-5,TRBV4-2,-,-,TGTGCCAGCAGCCAAGATCCGAGGGACAATCAGCCCCAGCATTTT,CASSQDPRDNQPQHF
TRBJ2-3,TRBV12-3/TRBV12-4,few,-,TGTGCCAGCAGTTTGGCCGGCCTCGGGGGCCGAAGCACAGATACGCAGTATTTT,CASSLAGLGGRSTDTQYF
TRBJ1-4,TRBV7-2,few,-,TGTGCCAGCAGCCGGGGGTGGGAGCGGCATGAAAAACTGTTTTTT,CASSRGWERHEKLFF
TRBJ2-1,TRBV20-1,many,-,TGCAGTGCTAGAGATAGTACCGGGGTTCAGCAGTTCTTC,CSARDSTGVQQFF
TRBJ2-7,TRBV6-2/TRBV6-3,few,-,TGTGCCAGCAGACCCGGCCCGAGGGGCTACAGCGAGCAGTACTTC,CASRPGPRGYSEQYF
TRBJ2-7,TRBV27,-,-,TGTGCCAGCAGGGGGTCCCACTCACCCTACGAGCAGTACTTC,CASRGSHSPYEQYF
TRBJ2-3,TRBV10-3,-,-,TGTGCCATCAGTGGGAGGTGGACAGATACGCAGTATTTT,CAISGRWTDTQYF
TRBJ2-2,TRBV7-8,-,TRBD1,TGTGCCAGCAGCGGTCGGCGGGACAGGGGCACCGGGGAGCTGTTTTTT,CASSGRRDRGTGELFF
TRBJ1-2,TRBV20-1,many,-,TGCAGTGCTAGAGCCCCGAGAGGCTACACCTTC,CSARAPRGYTF
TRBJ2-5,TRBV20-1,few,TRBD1,TGCAGTGCCCAGCCCAGGGGGCGTGGGGAGACCCAGTACTTC,CSAQPRGRGETQYF
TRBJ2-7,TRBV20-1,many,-,TGCAGTGCTAGTAGGAGTTTCTCCTACGAGCAGTACTTC,CSASRSFSYEQYF
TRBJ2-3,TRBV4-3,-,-,TGCGCCAGCAGCCAAGTTTTCGGGATCCCTCTCGGTCCCAGAGATACGCAGTATTTT,CASSQVFGIPLGPRDTQYF
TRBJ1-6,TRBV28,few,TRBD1,TGTGCCAGCAGCCTCCTTGACAGGGGTAATTCACCCCTCCACTTT,CASSLLDRGNSPLHF
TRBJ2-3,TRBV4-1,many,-,TGCGCCAGCAGTCCCACAGGGTTAGATACGCAGTATTTT,CASSPTGLDTQYF
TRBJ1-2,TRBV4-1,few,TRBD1,TGCGCCAGCAGCCAAGATGGATTAGGACAGGGGGCGAACTATGGCTACACCTTC,CASSQDGLGQGANYGYTF
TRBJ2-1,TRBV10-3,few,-,TGTGCCCTCACGGTGAATGAGCAGTTCTTC,CALTVNEQFF
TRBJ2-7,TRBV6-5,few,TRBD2,TGTGCCAGCAGTTACGGACTAGCCAGGGAAGAGCAGTACTTC,CASSYGLAREEQYF
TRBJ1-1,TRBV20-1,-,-,TGCAGTGCTAGAGCTCATCGGGGGGCGAGTACTGAAGCTTTCTTT,CSARAHRGASTEAFF
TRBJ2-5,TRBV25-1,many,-,TGTGCCAGCACATACCGGGACAAAGAGACCCAGTACTTC,CASTYRDKETQYF
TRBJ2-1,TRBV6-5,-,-,TGTGCCAGCAGTTACCGGACCTATAGGAGGGTCCTTCAATACAATGAGCAGTTCTTC,CASSYRTYRRVLQYNEQFF
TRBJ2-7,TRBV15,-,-,TGTGCCACCAGCGATGCGGCAGGTCACTCCTACGAGCAGTACTTC,CATSDAAGHSYEQYF
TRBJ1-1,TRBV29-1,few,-,TGCAGCGAAGGAGAGACCATGAACACTGAAGCTTTCTTT,CSEGETMNTEAFF
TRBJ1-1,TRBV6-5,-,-,TGTGCCAGCAGTTACTCTGCCCGGGACACAGGAGCTTTCTTT,CASSYSARDTGAFF
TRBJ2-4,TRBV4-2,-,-,TGTGCCAGCAGCCCCCGGGCCAGACAGATTGGCGGGGAAAACATTCAGTACTTC,CASSPRARQIGGENIQYF